The table lists the clone carrying this T cell receptor beta chain with many counts. The sample belongs to a study of T cells in Graves' hyperthyroidism and ophthalmopathy. Exclusion of a patient resulted from uncontrolled infection, other autoimmune disease, pregnancy or lactation. Using RNA transcripts as the source, TCR beta CDR3 regions were amplified. HTBI primers drove first-round RT-PCR of the TCR CDR3. TCRdb redid the calling of the multiplex PCR reads with MiXCR, one entry per CDR3 protein. The table shows fewer than 500,000 distinct CDR3 sequences, with approximately 15% occurring only once. The V gene lost 6 bases and the J gene lost 4 bases, with 15 bases spanning the gap. The CDR3 sequence is 14 residues long. Looked up from germline, CDR1 is SGHVS and CDR2 is FQNEAQ.

The sequence was obtained from a young man with Graves' hyperthyroidism that later progressed to Graves' ophthalmopathy. The sequenced sample consisted of blood. This rearrangement joins TRBV7-8 to TRBJ1-1, with a tentative D call TRBD1 (5 bases). The CDR3 DNA is TGTGCCAGCAGTCCTCGACAGAGAGTCACTGAAGCTTTCTTT. Translated: CASSPRQRVTEAFF.